This entry concerns a single T cell receptor (beta chain). TCRdb redid the calling of the RT-PCR reads with MiXCR, one entry per CDR3 protein. The sample shows about 680,000 distinct CDR3 sequences, 12% to 15% of them seen only once. The V gene end was trimmed by 0 bases and the J gene end by 0 bases; junction bases not matched to a gene: 2. This CDR3 is built from 15 residues. CDR1 SGHRS and CDR2 YFSETQ come from the germline V gene. The sequenced sample consisted of memory CD4+ T cells from blood. The receptor comes from a female donor in good health, serving as a healthy control. The chain combines TRBV5-1 with TRBJ1-1; 7 nucleotides match TRBD1. CDR3 DNA: TGCGCCAGCAGCTTGGACACAGGGGTGAACACTGAAGCTTTCTTT. Translation: CASSLDTGVNTEAFF.